This T cell receptor (beta chain) was identified during a study of early T cells in non-severe SARS-CoV-2 infection. Unique molecular identifier tags were affixed to discrete cDNA molecules. TCRdb re-called the 5' RACE reads through MiXCR, storing one row per CDR3 protein. The data hold about 68,000 distinct CDR3 sequences, with 12% observed a single time. Germline-derived CDR1 and CDR2 are MNHEY and SVGAGI. Trimming shortened V by 0 bases and J by 9 bases, and 11 bases separated the two germline ends. This CDR3 spans 13 amino acids. The chain carries TRBV6-5 and TRBJ1-1; no reliable D call. The sample was whole blood. This clonotype was sampled from an adult who was a healthcare worker with PCR-confirmed SARS-CoV-2 infection or an uninfected control (not recorded which). Here the CDR3 reads CASSYSTQDQAFF. CDR3 DNA sequence: TGTGCCAGCAGTTACTCGACTCAGGACCAAGCTTTCTTT.